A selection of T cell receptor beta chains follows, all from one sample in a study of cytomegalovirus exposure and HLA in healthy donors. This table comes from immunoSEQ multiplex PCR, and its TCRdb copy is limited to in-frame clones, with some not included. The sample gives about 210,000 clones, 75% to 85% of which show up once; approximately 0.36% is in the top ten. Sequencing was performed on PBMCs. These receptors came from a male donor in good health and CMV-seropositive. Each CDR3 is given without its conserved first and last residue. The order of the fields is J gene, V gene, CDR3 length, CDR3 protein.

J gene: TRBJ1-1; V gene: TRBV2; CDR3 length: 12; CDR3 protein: ARGRTGGNTEAF
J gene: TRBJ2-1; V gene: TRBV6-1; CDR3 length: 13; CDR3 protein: ASSEVTSSVYEQF
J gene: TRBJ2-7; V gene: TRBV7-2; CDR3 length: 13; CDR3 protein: ASSLVGGSNYEQY
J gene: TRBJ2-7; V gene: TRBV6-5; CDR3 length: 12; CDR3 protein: ASSYSTGRDEQY
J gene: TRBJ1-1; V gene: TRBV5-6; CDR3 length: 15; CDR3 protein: ASSLPTVQGLNTEAF
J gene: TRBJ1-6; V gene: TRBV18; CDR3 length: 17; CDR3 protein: ASSPLQGLFSPYNSPLH
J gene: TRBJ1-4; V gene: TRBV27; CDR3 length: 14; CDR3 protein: ATSNRVTATNEKLF
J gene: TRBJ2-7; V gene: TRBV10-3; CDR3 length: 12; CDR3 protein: AIRRTGGPYEQY
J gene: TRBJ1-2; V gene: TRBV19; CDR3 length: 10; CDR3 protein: ASIGGFYGYT
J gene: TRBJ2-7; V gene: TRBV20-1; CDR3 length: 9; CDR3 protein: SARDQNLRH
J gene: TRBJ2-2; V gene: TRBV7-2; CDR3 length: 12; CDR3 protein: ASSLRLGRGELF
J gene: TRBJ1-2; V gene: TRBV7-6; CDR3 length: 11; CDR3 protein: ASSLGQVYGYT
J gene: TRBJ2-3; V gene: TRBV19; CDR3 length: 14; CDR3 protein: ASRKQAGASTDTQY
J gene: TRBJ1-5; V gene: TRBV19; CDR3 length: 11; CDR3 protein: ASSMKASGAQH
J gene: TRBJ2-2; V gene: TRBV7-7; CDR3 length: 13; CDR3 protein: ASSAGTGGTGELF
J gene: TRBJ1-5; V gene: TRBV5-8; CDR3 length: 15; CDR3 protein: ASSQLDRAYSNQPQH
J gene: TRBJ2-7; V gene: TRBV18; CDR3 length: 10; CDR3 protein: ASSPDSYEQY
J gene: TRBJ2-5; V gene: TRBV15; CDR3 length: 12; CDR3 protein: ATSSLGRQETQY
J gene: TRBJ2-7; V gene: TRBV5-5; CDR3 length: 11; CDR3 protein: ASSLETGYEQY
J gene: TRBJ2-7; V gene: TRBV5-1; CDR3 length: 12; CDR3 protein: ASSSGQGSYEQY
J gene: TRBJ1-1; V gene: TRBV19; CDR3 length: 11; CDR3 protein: ASSLPGNTEAF
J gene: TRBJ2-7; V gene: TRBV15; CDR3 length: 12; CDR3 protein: ATSRGQGGYRQY
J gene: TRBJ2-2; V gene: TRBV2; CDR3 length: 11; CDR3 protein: ASSVGVTGELF
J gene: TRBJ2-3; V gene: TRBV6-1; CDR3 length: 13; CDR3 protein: ASSEGHASTDTQY